This TCR beta chain was recorded in a study of post-analysis software for immune sequencing data. Between the trimmed V and J ends, which lost 3 bases and 1 base, there was a span of 25 bases. Per germline, CDR1 DFQATT and CDR2 SNEGSKA (reference sequence). This CDR3 is built from 19 residues. About this clonotype itself: Its antigen is not known.

Overall study findings and caveats: The study found TRBV5-6, TRBV5-1 and TRBV20-1 among four to six TRBV segments more frequent in patients than controls.

Included in the TCR beta cDNA libraries were unique molecular identifiers. Each CDR3 protein is one row after TCRdb ran MiXCR on the PCR reads. Among a few hundred thousand distinct CDR3 sequences listed, roughly 38% were seen once. The sequenced sample was blood. The clonotype originates from a girl aged 5-17 years with multiple sclerosis. J is TRBJ2-4 and V is TRBV20-1; maybe TRBD1 (5 bases). CDR3 nucleotide sequence: TGCAGTGCTAGTTGGGGCCGAAACACGACTCGGTGGGCCAAAAACATTCAGTACTTC. It is translated as CSASWGRNTTRWAKNIQYF.